These T cell receptor beta chains were read from a single sample in a study of siplizumab effects on memory and regulatory T cells. Data came from immunoSEQ multiplex PCR; TCRdb stores just in-frame clones and leaves some out. The sample carries 98,000 or so clones, approximately 93% recorded once. Material: Tregs sorted from blood. The receptors here all came from a human donor in good health. Both conserved end residues are part of each CDR3. The D gene is left open where the match is weak. Clone size is shown for a subset of rows, as once, few, many or a class of expanded clone.

>NA|TRBV30|TRBJ1-5|NA
TGTGCCTGGAGTCTGGAACACAATCAGCCCCAGCATTTT
CAWSLEHNQPQHF
>NA|TRBV11-3|TRBJ2-1|NA
TGTGCCAGCAGCTTGGACCATGAGCAGTTCTTC
CASSLDHEQFF
>NA|TRBV21-1|TRBJ1-4|NA
TGTGCCAGCAGCACTGAAACCTACGGGGACAGGATGGATGCAGGACTGTTTTTT
CASSTETYGDRMDAGLFF
>NA|TRBV2|TRBJ1-2|NA
TGTGCCAGCAGTGAAGACTCCAGAACCTATGGCTACACCTTC
CASSEDSRTYGYTF
>NA|TRBV5-6|TRBJ2-3|NA
TGTGCCAGCAGCCCGTTCGCCACGCTCCGGGCAGATACGCAGTATTTT
CASSPFATLRADTQYF
>NA|TRBV6-1|TRBJ1-6|NA
TGTGCCAGCACCAAGGAGGGGCATAATTCACCCCTCCACTTT
CASTKEGHNSPLHF
>NA|TRBV5-1|TRBJ2-5|NA
TGCGCCAGCAGCTTGGCCCGCGGGGGCGGAGAGACCCAGTACTTC
CASSLARGGGETQYF
>NA|TRBV23-1|TRBJ2-7|NA
TGCGCCAGCAGTCAATCGCAGGAATCGCGATCGTACGAGCAGTACTTC
CASSQSQESRSYEQYF
>NA|TRBV7-2|TRBJ2-5|NA
TGTGCCAGCAGCTTAGGGGGGCTCGAGACCCAGTACTTC
CASSLGGLETQYF
>NA|TRBV15|TRBJ1-2|TRBD1
TGTGCCACCAGCAGAGACACCAGGGGGCTATATGGCTACACCTTC
CATSRDTRGLYGYTF
>NA|TRBV19|TRBJ2-7|TRBD1
TGTGCCAGTAGTTCGCGGGACAGGGGGACCTACGAGCAGTACTTC
CASSSRDRGTYEQYF
>NA|TRBV27|TRBJ2-3|TRBD2
TGTGCCAGCAGGAAGGGGACTGGACTAGCGGGCGGGCATCGTGGTACGCAGTATTTT
CASRKGTGLAGGHRGTQYF
>NA|TRBV11-1|TRBJ1-2|TRBD1
TGTGCCAGCAGCTTAAGCGCCCGACAGGGGTACTATGGCTACACCTTC
CASSLSARQGYYGYTF
>NA|TRBV11-3|TRBJ2-7|TRBD2
TGTGCCAGCAGCTTAGCCGTCCTTGGACTAGCGGGAGGCTACGAGCAGTACTTC
CASSLAVLGLAGGYEQYF
>NA|TRBV5-4|TRBJ1-1|TRBD1
TGTGCCAGCAGCTGGACAGGGGTTAACACTGAAGCTTTCTTT
CASSWTGVNTEAFF
>few|TRBV2|TRBJ1-3|TRBD1
TGTGCCAGCAGTGCAGGGGGCATAGGAAACACCATATATTTT
CASSAGGIGNTIYF
>NA|TRBV5-1|TRBJ1-6|NA
TGCGCCAGCAGCTTGGATGGCGGCTCCTATTCACCCCTCCACTTT
CASSLDGGSYSPLHF
>NA|TRBV2|TRBJ1-5|TRBD1
TGTGCCAGCAGTGAGGGGAGGGGGCTTGGCAATCAGCCCCAGCATTTT
CASSEGRGLGNQPQHF
>NA|TRBV14|TRBJ1-4|NA
TGTGCCAGCAGCCAGCACCCCCGGCAGGGTAATGAAAAACTGTTTTTT
CASSQHPRQGNEKLFF
>NA|TRBV5-1|TRBJ1-1|TRBD1
TGCGCCAGCAGCTCCTTACAGGGGTTTAACACTGAAGCTTTCTTT
CASSSLQGFNTEAFF
>NA|TRBV11-3|TRBJ2-5|NA
TGTGCCAGCAGTATTCAGGGACAAGAGACCCAGTACTTC
CASSIQGQETQYF
>NA|TRBV11-3|TRBJ2-7|NA
TGTGCCAGCAGCGGTGACCGGGGTATCCACGAGCAGTACTTC
CASSGDRGIHEQYF
>NA|TRBV4-1|TRBJ2-1|TRBD2
TGCGCCAGCAGCCAAGGAATACTAGCGGAGTACAATGAGCAGTTCTTC
CASSQGILAEYNEQFF
>NA|TRBV30|TRBJ2-7|NA
TGTGCCTGGAGTCCAGGGCGCGCAGGCTACGAGCAGTACTTC
CAWSPGRAGYEQYF
>NA|TRBV28|TRBJ2-3|NA
TGTGCCAGCAGTTTAGGAGATACGCAGTATTTT
CASSLGDTQYF
>NA|TRBV2|TRBJ1-1|NA
TGTGCCAGCAGTGACAGGGGTTTAACTGAAGCTTTCTTT
CASSDRGLTEAFF